The source of this T cell receptor beta chain is a study of blood T cell repertoires in COVID-19. On the study more broadly: Whether acute or convalescent, the COVID-19 samples came from the United States, Italy and Spain.

The table came from immunoSEQ multiplex PCR; TCRdb's copy has only in-frame clones and leaves some out. The sample carries 200,000 to 250,000 clones, 70% to 85% recorded once. The TCR comes from a man aged 50 or older with active or convalescent COVID-19. The sample consisted of peripheral blood.

The CDR3 loop is CASTVTGTSGETQYF. CDR3 sequence (DNA): TGTGCCAGCACCGTTACCGGGACTAGCGGAGAGACCCAGTACTTC. The chain employs TRBV7-8 and TRBJ2-5, with 11 bases that match TRBD2. The V gene's germline CDR1 is SGHVS and CDR2 FQNEAQ. V shed 7 bases and J 4 bases; nucleotides not matched to a gene: 8. The CDR3 runs 15 residues. Full variable domain (rest looked up from reference TRBV7-8 and TRBJ2-5): GAGVSQSPRYKVAKRGQDVALRCDPISGHVSLFWYQQALGQGPEFLTYFQNEAQLDKSGLPSDRFFAERPEGSVSTLKIQRTQQEDSAVYLCASTVTGTSGETQYFGPGTRLLVL.